This T cell receptor (beta chain) was retrieved from a study of shared clonotypes between healthy human individuals. The CDR3 has 14 amino acids. Germline V lookup: CDR1 SGDLS, CDR2 YYNGEE. V lost 2 bases to trimming and J lost 8 bases, with 13 bases between them. In the naive CD8 group, cells lacked CD45RO and were positively selected for CCR7, so terminally differentiated effector memory CD45RA+ cells were left out. Some 32,000 T cell genomes, or 200 to 250 ng DNA, went into the sorted-subset replicate PCRs. Assay: immunoSEQ multiplex PCR; the TCRdb copy retains only in-frame clones and omits some. The repertoire holds about 680,000 clones, with 92% as singletons.

The genes are TRBV9 and TRBJ2-2; D ambiguous. This clonotype was sampled from a man between 25 and 39 years old in good health. Material: naive CD8+ T cells sorted from blood. CDR3 DNA: TGTGCCAGCAGCGTTTTCCGAGATCCTGGGGAGCTGTTTTTT. Translated: CASSVFRDPGELFF.